Listed below are T cell receptor beta chains from one sample, sequenced in a study of technical replicates of blood from a few donors. Assay: immunoSEQ multiplex PCR; the TCRdb copy retains only in-frame clones and omits some. Altogether about 80,000 clones are present, approximately 94% being singletons, with the ten largest covering 0.38%. Sequencing was performed on T cells isolated from PBMCs. The receptors shown here come from a human donor in good health. The CDR3 runs from the conserved cysteine through the conserved F or W.

v_call	j_call	cdr3_aa
TRBV5-6	TRBJ2-1	CASSLTRDRGGDEQFF
TRBV7-2	TRBJ2-3	CASSLSSGREVADTQYF
TRBV4-3	TRBJ2-2	CASSQVPGLANTGELFF
TRBV4-3	TRBJ2-3	CASSQEQRAWVDTQYF
TRBV9	TRBJ2-1	CASSGGRSNEQFF
TRBV29-1	TRBJ2-1	CSVPRTGSYNEQFF
TRBV4-2	TRBJ2-7	CASSQVWQGLYEQYF
TRBV2	TRBJ2-7	CASSNPAGSSYEQYF
TRBV7-9	TRBJ2-3	CASSGPGQGDTDTQYF
TRBV4-3	TRBJ2-7	CASSRSETGVGEQYF
TRBV28	TRBJ2-3	CASSSRFTDTQYF
TRBV29-1	TRBJ2-7	CSVVLQGLIEQYF
TRBV2	TRBJ1-1	CASSEASPGFNEAFF
TRBV5-6	TRBJ2-2	CASRSDRVSGELFF
TRBV11-3	TRBJ1-1	CASSDPGQGWTEAFF
TRBV4-1	TRBJ2-1	CASSPLEGFRFF
TRBV6-1	TRBJ2-7	CASWTGTNEQYF
TRBV9	TRBJ2-1	CASSVAGGGEQFF
TRBV10-3	TRBJ2-1	CAITTGLAPAGNEQFF
TRBV27	TRBJ2-1	CASSLGLAGNEQFF